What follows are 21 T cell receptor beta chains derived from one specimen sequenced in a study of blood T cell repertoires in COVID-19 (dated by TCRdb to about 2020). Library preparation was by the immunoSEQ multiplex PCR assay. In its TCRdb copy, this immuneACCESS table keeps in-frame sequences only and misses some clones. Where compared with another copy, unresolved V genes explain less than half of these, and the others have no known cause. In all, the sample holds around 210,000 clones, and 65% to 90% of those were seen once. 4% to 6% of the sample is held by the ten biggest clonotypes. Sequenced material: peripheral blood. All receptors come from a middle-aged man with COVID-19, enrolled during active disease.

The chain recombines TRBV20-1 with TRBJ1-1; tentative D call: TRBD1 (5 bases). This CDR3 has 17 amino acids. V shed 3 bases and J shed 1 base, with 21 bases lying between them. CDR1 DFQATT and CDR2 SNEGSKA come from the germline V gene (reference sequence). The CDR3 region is CSASGAQRGWGNTEAFF. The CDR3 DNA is TGCAGTGCTAGTGGGGCCCAACGGGGGTGGGGGAACACTGAAGCTTTCTTT.

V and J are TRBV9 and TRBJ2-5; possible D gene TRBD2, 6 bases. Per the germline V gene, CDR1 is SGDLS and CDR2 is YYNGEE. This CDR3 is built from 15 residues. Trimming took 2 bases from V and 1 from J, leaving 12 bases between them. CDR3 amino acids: CASSVSIGGQETQYF. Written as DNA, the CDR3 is TGTGCCAGCAGCGTCTCCATCGGGGGCCAAGAGACCCAGTACTTC.

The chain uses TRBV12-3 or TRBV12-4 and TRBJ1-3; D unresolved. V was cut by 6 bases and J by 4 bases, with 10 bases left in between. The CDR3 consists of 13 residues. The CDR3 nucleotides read TGTGCCAGCAGGGGCAGCGGAGGAAACACCATATATTTT. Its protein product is CASRGSGGNTIYF.

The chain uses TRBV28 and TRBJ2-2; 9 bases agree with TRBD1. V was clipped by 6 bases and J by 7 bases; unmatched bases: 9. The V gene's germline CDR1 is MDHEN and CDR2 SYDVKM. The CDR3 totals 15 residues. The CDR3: CASRTGTGFIGELFF. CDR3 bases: TGTGCCAGCAGGACCGGGACAGGGTTTATCGGGGAGCTGTTTTTT. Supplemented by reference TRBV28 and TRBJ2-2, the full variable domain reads DVKVTQSSRYLVKRTGEKVFLECVQDMDHENMFWYRQDPGLGLRLIYFSYDVKMKEKGDIPEGYSVSREKKERFSLILESASTNQTSMYLCASRTGTGFIGELFFGEGSRLTVL.

The CDR3: CASSPSGQGYEQYF. The DNA of the CDR3 is TGTGCCAGCTCACCAAGCGGACAGGGATACGAGCAGTACTTC. The chain is built from TRBV18 and TRBJ2-7; 8 bases agree with TRBD1. V shed 2 bases and J 4 bases; nucleotides not matched to a gene: 4. Germline values: CDR1 KGHSH, CDR2 LQKENI. This CDR3 contains 14 residues.

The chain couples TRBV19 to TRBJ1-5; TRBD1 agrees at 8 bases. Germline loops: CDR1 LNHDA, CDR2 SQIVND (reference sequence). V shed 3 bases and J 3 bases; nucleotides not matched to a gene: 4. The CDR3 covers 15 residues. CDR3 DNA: TGTGCCAGTAGTATCGGACAGGGAAACAATCAGCCCCAGCATTTT. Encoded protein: CASSIGQGNNQPQHF.

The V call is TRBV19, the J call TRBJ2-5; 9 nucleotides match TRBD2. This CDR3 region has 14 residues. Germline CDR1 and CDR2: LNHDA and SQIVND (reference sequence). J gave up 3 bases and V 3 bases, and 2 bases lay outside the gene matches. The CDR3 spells CASSIGGGEETQYF. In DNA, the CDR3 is TGTGCCAGTAGTATCGGCGGGGGGGAAGAGACCCAGTACTTC.

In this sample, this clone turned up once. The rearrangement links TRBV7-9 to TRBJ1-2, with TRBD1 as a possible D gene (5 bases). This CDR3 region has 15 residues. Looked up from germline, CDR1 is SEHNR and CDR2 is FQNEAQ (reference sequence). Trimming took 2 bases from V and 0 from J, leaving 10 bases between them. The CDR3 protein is CASSLPTGPNYGYTF. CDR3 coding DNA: TGTGCCAGCAGCTTACCCACAGGACCTAACTATGGCTACACCTTC.

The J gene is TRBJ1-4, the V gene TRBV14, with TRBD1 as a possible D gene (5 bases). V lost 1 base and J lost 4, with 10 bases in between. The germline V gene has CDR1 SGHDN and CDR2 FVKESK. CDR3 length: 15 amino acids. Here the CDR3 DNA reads TGTGCCAGCAGCCAAGTTAAGGGGTTTAATGAAAAACTGTTTTTT. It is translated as CASSQVKGFNEKLFF.

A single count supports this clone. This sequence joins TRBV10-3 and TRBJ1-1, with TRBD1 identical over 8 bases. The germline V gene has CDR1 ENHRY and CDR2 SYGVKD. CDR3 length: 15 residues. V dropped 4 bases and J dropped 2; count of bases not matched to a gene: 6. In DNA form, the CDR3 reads TGTGCCATCAGTGGGGTCAGGGGGCCTAACACTGAAGCTTTCTTT. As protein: CAISGVRGPNTEAFF.

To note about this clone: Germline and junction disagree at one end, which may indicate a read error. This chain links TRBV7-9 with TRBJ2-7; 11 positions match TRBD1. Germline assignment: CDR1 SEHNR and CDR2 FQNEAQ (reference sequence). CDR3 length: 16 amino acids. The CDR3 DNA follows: TGTGCCAGCAGCCTAGCACTCGGACAGGGGGCTAGAGAGCAGTACTTC. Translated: CASSLALGQGAREQYF.

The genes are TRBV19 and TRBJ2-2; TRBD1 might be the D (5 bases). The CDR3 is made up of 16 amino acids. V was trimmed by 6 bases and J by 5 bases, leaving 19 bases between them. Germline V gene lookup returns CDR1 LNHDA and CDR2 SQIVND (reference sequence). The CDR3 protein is CASSDARVRNTGELFF. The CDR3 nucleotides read TGTGCCAGTAGCGACGCCAGGGTCCGGAATACCGGGGAGCTGTTTTTT. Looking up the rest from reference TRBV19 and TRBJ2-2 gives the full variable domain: DGGITQSPKYLFRKEGQNVTLSCEQNLNHDAMYWYRQDPGQGLRLIYYSQIVNDFQKGDIAEGYSVSREKKESFPLTVTSAQKNPTAFYLCASSDARVRNTGELFFGEGSRLTVL.

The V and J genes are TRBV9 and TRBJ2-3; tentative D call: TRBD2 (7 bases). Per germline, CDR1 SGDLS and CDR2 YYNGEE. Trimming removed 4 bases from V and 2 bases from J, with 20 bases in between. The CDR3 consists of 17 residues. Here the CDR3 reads CASSSSGAGAYTDTQYF. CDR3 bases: TGTGCCAGCAGCTCAAGTGGGGCGGGGGCCTACACAGATACGCAGTATTTT.

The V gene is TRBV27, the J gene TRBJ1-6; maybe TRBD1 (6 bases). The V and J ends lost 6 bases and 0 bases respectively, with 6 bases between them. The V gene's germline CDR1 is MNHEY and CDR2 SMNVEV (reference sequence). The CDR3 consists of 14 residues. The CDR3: CASRQGSYNSPLHF. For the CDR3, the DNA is TGTGCCAGCAGACAGGGCTCCTATAATTCACCCCTCCACTTT.

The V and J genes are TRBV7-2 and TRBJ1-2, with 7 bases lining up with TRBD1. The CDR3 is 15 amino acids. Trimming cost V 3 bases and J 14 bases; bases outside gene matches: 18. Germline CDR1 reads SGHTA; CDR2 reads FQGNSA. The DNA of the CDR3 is TGTGCCAGCAGCTTCAGACAGGGCTCCTACGATGCTCGTACCTTC. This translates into CASSFRQGSYDARTF.

The chain's CDR3 is CAISDDRDHEKLFF. CDR3 DNA: TGTGCCATCAGTGACGACAGGGATCACGAAAAACTGTTTTTT. The chain couples TRBV10-3 to TRBJ1-4; 7 positions match TRBD1. The CDR3 consists of 14 residues. CDR1 is ENHRY, CDR2 SYGVKD, per germline. V was clipped by 3 bases and J by 8 bases; unmatched bases: 6.

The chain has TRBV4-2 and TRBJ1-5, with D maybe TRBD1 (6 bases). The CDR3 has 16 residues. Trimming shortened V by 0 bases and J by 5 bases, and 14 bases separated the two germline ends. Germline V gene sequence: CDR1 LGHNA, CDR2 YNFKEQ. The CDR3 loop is CASSQDNSGADQPQHF. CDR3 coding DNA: TGTGCCAGCAGCCAAGATAATTCAGGGGCGGATCAGCCCCAGCATTTT.

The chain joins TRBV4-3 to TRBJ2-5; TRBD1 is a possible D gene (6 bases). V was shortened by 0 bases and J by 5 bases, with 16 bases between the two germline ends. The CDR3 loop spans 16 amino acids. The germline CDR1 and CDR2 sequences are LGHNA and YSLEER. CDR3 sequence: CASSQDSSQGRETQYF. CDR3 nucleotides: TGCGCCAGCAGCCAAGATAGTTCTCAGGGGCGGGAGACCCAGTACTTC.

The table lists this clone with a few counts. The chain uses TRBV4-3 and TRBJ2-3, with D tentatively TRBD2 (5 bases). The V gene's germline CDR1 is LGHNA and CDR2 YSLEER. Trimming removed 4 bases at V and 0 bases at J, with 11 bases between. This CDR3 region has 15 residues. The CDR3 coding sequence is TGCGCCAGCAGCCTACGGGGAATGAGCACAGATACGCAGTATTTT. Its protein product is CASSLRGMSTDTQYF.

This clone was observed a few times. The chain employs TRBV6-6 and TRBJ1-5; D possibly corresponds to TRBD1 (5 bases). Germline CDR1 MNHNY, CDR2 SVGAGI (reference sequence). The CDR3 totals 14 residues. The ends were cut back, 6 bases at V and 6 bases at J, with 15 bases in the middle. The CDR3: CASSSGFMGQPQHF. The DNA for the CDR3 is TGTGCCAGCAGCTCAGGGTTTATGGGTCAGCCCCAGCATTTT.

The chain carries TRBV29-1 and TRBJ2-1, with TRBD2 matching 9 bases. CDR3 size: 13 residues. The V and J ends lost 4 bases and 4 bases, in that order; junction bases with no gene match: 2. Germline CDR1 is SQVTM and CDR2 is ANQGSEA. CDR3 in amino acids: CSVVAGAYNEQFF. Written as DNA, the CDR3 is TGCAGCGTTGTAGCGGGGGCTTACAATGAGCAGTTCTTC.